These 32 T cell receptor beta chains came from one sample sequenced in a study of naive and memory T cell subsets. An equimolar mix of two oligonucleotides served as the beta constant-region primer for TRBC1 and TRBC2. TCRdb re-analysed the UMI-ligation and nested PCR reads in MiXCR, keeping a single row per CDR3 protein. There are approximately 82,000 distinct CDR3 sequences in the sample; approximately 6.5% occur only once, and 1.5% to 2% lies in the top ten. The specimen sequenced was central memory CD4+ T cells from blood. The receptors come from a human donor in good health.

This clonotype was seen a handful of times. The chain is built from TRBV7-3 and TRBJ2-7; 8 bases match TRBD2. This CDR3 is 16 amino acids long. Looked up from germline, CDR1 is SGHTA and CDR2 is FQGTGA. The V and J ends lost 5 bases and 5 bases, in that order; junction bases with no gene match: 14. CDR3 loop: CASSAQAGVLRHEQYF. CDR3 bases: TGTGCCAGCAGCGCCCAAGCGGGAGTTCTCCGCCACGAGCAGTACTTC.

This clonotype was detected a few times. The V gene is TRBV6-5, the J gene TRBJ2-7; TRBD1 matches at 11 bases. Germline V gives CDR1 MNHEY, CDR2 SVGAGI. The CDR3 covers 14 residues. The ends lost 6 bases at V and 3 bases at J; junction bases unmatched: 4. The CDR3 sequence is CASSWGQGGYEQYF. CDR3 sequence (DNA): TGTGCCAGCAGCTGGGGACAGGGGGGCTACGAGCAGTACTTC.

The rearrangement links TRBV5-1 to TRBJ2-7, with 8 bases matching TRBD2. This CDR3 contains 15 residues. In germline, CDR1 is SGHRS, CDR2 YFSETQ. After removal of 0 bases from V and 6 bases from J, the junction contained 8 bases not matched to a gene. In nucleotides, the CDR3 is TGCGCCAGCAGCTTGGCCGGGACTAGTCTTGTCGAGCAGTACTTC. Encoded protein: CASSLAGTSLVEQYF.

In regard to this clonotype: A read error may be the cause here, since a much bigger clone is one base away. V gene TRBV12-3 or TRBV12-4 combines with J gene TRBJ2-3; no definite D call. The CDR3 runs 12 residues. V gave up 3 bases and J gave up 2 bases, with 3 bases separating them. CDR3 nucleotide sequence: TGTGCCAGCAGTTTGGCCACAGATACGCAGTATTTT. It translates to CASSLATDTQYF.

This sequence joins TRBV11-2 and TRBJ2-3; D may be TRBD1 (6 bases). The germline V gene has CDR1 SGHAT and CDR2 FQNNGV. The ends were cut back, 0 bases at V and 5 bases at J, with 9 bases in the middle. The CDR3 sequence is 14 residues long. The DNA of the CDR3 is TGTGCCAGCAGCTTAGACCCCAGGGGAGATACGCAGTATTTT. Translated, it gives CASSLDPRGDTQYF.

This clonotype was seen at least ten times. CDR3 DNA: TGTGCCAGCACCCTCCGGGGGCGGGAGGACCCGAGGCGGGAGCTGTTTTTT. This codes for CASTLRGREDPRRELFF. The chain is built from TRBV6-2 or TRBV6-3 and TRBJ2-2; 8 bases are shared with TRBD2. This CDR3 is 17 amino acids long. Germline V CDR1 and CDR2: MNHEY, SVGEGT. The J segment lost 9 bases and the V segment lost 7 bases, leaving 19 bases of the junction unmatched.

This clonotype was detected many times. This sequence joins TRBV6-2 or TRBV6-3 and TRBJ2-1; D might be TRBD1 (5 bases). V lost 6 bases to trimming and J lost 0 bases, with 15 bases between them. Germline CDR1 MNHEY, CDR2 SVGEGT. The CDR3 has 16 residues. The DNA of the CDR3 is TGTGCCAGCAGGCCCCAGGGCCGAAGCTCCTACAATGAGCAGTTCTTC. Its protein product is CASRPQGRSSYNEQFF.

In regard to this clonotype: The junction departs from germline at one end; a sequencing error may be responsible. The chain joins TRBV3-1 to TRBJ2-3, with 8 bases aligning to TRBD2. This CDR3 is 14 amino acids long. Germline CDR1 and CDR2: LGHDT and YNNKEL (reference sequence). CDR3 in amino acids: CASRTSKFSDTRYF. Here the CDR3 DNA reads TGTGCCAGCCGGACTAGCAAGTTCTCAGATACGCGGTATTTT.

Ten or more counts support this clonotype. This chain links TRBV5-6 with TRBJ1-6; 9 nucleotides match TRBD1. The V segment lost 6 bases and the J segment 9 bases; nucleotides outside the gene matches: 7. CDR1 SGHDT and CDR2 YYEEEE come from the germline V gene. This CDR3 has 14 residues. CDR3 DNA: TGTGCCAGCACCCGGACAGGGGCAATTTCACCCCTCCACTTT. Translation gives CASTRTGAISPLHF.

The chain recombines TRBV7-9 with TRBJ1-1; D is unresolved. The ends were cut back, 0 bases at V and 1 base at J, with 12 bases in the middle. Germline V gene data show CDR1 as SEHNR and CDR2 as FQNEAQ (reference sequence). This CDR3 comprises 16 residues. The CDR3 here is CASSLASVPENTEAFF. The CDR3 DNA follows: TGTGCCAGCAGCTTAGCTTCGGTCCCAGAGAACACTGAAGCTTTCTTT.

This clonotype was counted ten times or more. This sequence joins TRBV6-2 or TRBV6-3 and TRBJ1-1; 7 bases are a match to TRBD1. Trimming at V came to 11 bases and at J to 11 bases, leaving 14 bases not matched to a gene. The length of the CDR3 is 12 residues. Germline V gene sequence: CDR1 MNHEY, CDR2 SVGEGT. CDR3 residues: CAGKTGSGRAFF. The CDR3 nucleotides are TGTGCCGGGAAGACAGGGTCGGGTCGGGCTTTCTTT.

This clonotype has ten or more counts. The chain recombines TRBV6-6 with TRBJ1-2, with D possibly TRBD1 on 5 matching bases. Germline CDR1 and CDR2: MNHNY and SVGAGI (reference sequence). The CDR3 contains 15 residues. Deletions cut 7 bases from V and 7 bases from J, with 22 bases between. The DNA of the CDR3 is TGTGCCAGCACCCTCCGGGACGTGCTATCAGGTGGCTACACCTTC. This encodes CASTLRDVLSGGYTF.

This clonotype was seen ten or more times. The chain has TRBV14 and TRBJ1-6, with no clear D. This CDR3 has 13 amino acids. V dropped 0 bases and J dropped 7 bases, with 4 bases sitting between them. CDR1 and CDR2 (germline): SGHDN, FVKESK. CDR3 bases: TGTGCCAGCAGCCAAGAAGTCAATTCACCCCTCCACTTT. It encodes CASSQEVNSPLHF.

This rearrangement joins TRBV30 to TRBJ2-6; TRBD2 might be the D (6 bases). This CDR3 has 14 residues. The germline CDR1 and CDR2 sequences are GTSNPN and SVGIG (reference sequence). Trimming pared 7 bases from V and 4 bases from J, leaving 14 bases between. As DNA, the CDR3 is TGTGCCTTAACGAGCGGGTTCGGGGCCAACGTCCTGACTTTC. Its protein is CALTSGFGANVLTF.

This clonotype was counted many times. The CDR3 DNA follows: TGTGCCAGCAGTGCCCGGACGCGAACCTACGAGCAGTACTTC. Protein: CASSARTRTYEQYF. This chain uses TRBV12-3 or TRBV12-4 with TRBJ2-7, with no clear D. The ends were cut back, 5 bases at V and 2 bases at J, with 13 bases in the middle. This CDR3 comprises 14 residues.

This clonotype was recorded at least ten times. The chain joins TRBV29-1 to TRBJ2-5; TRBD1 matches at 8 bases. Germline lookup yields CDR1 SQVTM and CDR2 ANQGSEA. V lost 7 bases, J lost 5 bases, and 12 bases stayed unmatched. The CDR3 consists of 14 residues. The CDR3 protein is CSATTGERRETQYF. CDR3 coding DNA: TGCAGCGCCACGACAGGGGAACGGAGGGAGACCCAGTACTTC. Full variable domain (missing parts from reference TRBV29-1 and TRBJ2-5): SAVISQKPSRDICQRGTSLTIQCQVDSQVTMMFWYRQQPGQSLTLIATANQGSEATYESGFVIDKFPISRPNLTFSTLTVSNMSPEDSSIYLCSATTGERRETQYFGPGTRLLVL.

This clonotype showed up just a few times. V is TRBV5-1 and J is TRBJ2-4; TRBD1 aligns across 8 bases. The V and J ends lost 8 bases and 8 bases, in that order; junction bases with no gene match: 12. This CDR3 comprises 14 residues. The V gene's germline CDR1 is SGHRS and CDR2 YFSETQ. CDR3 region: CASRKQGASDIQYF. CDR3 in DNA: TGCGCCAGTCGGAAGCAGGGGGCGAGTGACATTCAGTACTTC.

This clonotype was seen at least ten times. This chain joins TRBV2 and TRBJ2-5, with D possibly being TRBD1 (5 bases). The CDR3 has 14 residues. Looked up from germline, CDR1 is SNHLY and CDR2 is FYNNEI. The V and J ends lost 4 bases and 1 base respectively, with 10 bases between them. CDR3 bases: TGTGCCAGCAGTGGGGAAACAGGCCAAGAGACCCAGTACTTC. Translating gives CASSGETGQETQYF.

This clonotype has a handful of counts. This chain uses TRBV12-3 or TRBV12-4 with TRBJ2-3; 7 bases are a match to TRBD1. The CDR3 has 16 amino acids. Trimming removed 5 bases from V and 0 bases from J; junction bases left unmatched: 8. The CDR3 DNA is TGTGCCAGCAGTGACCACAGGGGTTCTAGCACAGATACGCAGTATTTT. Translating gives CASSDHRGSSTDTQYF.

This clonotype was observed a single time. This chain connects TRBV14 to TRBJ2-3; 9 nucleotides line up with TRBD1. There are 17 residues in the CDR3. The J segment lost 2 bases and the V segment lost 1 base, leaving 7 bases of the junction unmatched. The germline V gene encodes CDR1 SGHDN and CDR2 FVKESK. CDR3 coding DNA: TGTGCCAGCAGCCAAGGGGGGACAGGGTCGTTCACAGATACGCAGTATTTT. Translated: CASSQGGTGSFTDTQYF.

This clonotype turned up a few times. The rearrangement joins TRBV19 to TRBJ2-7; 10 bases align to TRBD1. Germline-derived CDR1 and CDR2 are LNHDA and SQIVND (reference sequence). Germline trimming cut 4 bases from V and 3 bases from J; bases unmatched to any gene: 3. This CDR3 comprises 14 residues. The CDR3 DNA is TGTGCCAGTAGTAGGACAGGGGGGAGCTACGAGCAGTACTTC. Residues: CASSRTGGSYEQYF. The full variable domain, its missing parts supplied by reference TRBV19 and TRBJ2-7, is DGGITQSPKYLFRKEGQNVTLSCEQNLNHDAMYWYRQDPGQGLRLIYYSQIVNDFQKGDIAEGYSVSREKKESFPLTVTSAQKNPTAFYLCASSRTGGSYEQYFGPGTRLTVT.

With respect to this clonotype: Given a much more abundant clone one base away, this may be a read error. The chain has TRBV5-4 and TRBJ2-2; D is unclear. The CDR3 contains 15 residues. Deletions cut 5 bases from V and 6 bases from J, with 17 bases between. Per the germline V gene, CDR1 is SGHNT and CDR2 is YYREEE (reference sequence). The CDR3 protein is CASSSAATYPGELFF. In nucleotides, the CDR3 is TGTGCCAGCAGTTCGGCGGCTACCTACCCCGGGGAGCTGTTTTTT.

This clonotype has a count of ten or more. CDR3 in amino acids: CASSLFLCGASVCEQYF. DNA of the CDR3: TGTGCCAGCAGTTTATTTCTTTGTGGTGCTAGCGTGTGCGAGCAGTACTTC. This chain connects TRBV28 to TRBJ2-7; a possible D gene is TRBD2 (6 bases). Trimming shortened V by 1 base and J by 6 bases, and 22 bases separated the two germline ends. CDR1 and CDR2 from the germline V gene are MDHEN and SYDVKM. The CDR3 consists of 17 residues.

CDR3 region: CASSYSTGGMETQYF. The CDR3 DNA reads as TGCGCCAGCAGCTATTCGACAGGGGGCATGGAGACCCAGTACTTC. The V call is TRBV5-1, the J call TRBJ2-5; 10 bases fit TRBD1. Germline-derived CDR1 and CDR2 are SGHRS and YFSETQ. The CDR3 extends over 15 amino acids. V was pared by 3 bases and J by 5 bases, with 7 bases of the junction left unmatched.

V and J are TRBV6-6 and TRBJ2-2; D might be TRBD1 or TRBD2, each matching 6 bases. The germline V and J ends were trimmed by 3 bases and 6 bases, with 11 bases remaining between them. Germline CDR1 and CDR2: MNHNY and SVGAGI (reference sequence). This CDR3 has 14 amino acids. CDR3 DNA sequence: TGTGCCAGCAGTTATAGGGGGGAGGCCGGGGAGCTGTTTTTT. Translation gives CASSYRGEAGELFF.

This clonotype was observed at least ten times. The rearrangement links TRBV12-3 or TRBV12-4 to TRBJ2-4; TRBD1 matches at 9 bases. Losses at the gene ends were 6 bases for V and 6 bases for J; bases not matched to a gene: 9. This CDR3 is 15 amino acids long. CDR3 coding DNA: TGTGCCAGCAGCCCCGGGACAGGGCTTCGAAACATTCAGTACTTC. Translated, it gives CASSPGTGLRNIQYF.

The table lists this clonotype with many counts. V and J are TRBV20-1 and TRBJ2-1, with TRBD2 matching 11 bases. The germline V gene encodes CDR1 DFQATT and CDR2 SNEGSKA (reference sequence). This CDR3 is 18 amino acids long. The junction had 9 bases not matched to a gene; V was cut back by 2 bases and J by 0 bases. CDR3 in amino acids: CSARLLAGGLSSYNEQFF. The CDR3 DNA is TGCAGTGCTAGACTGCTAGCGGGAGGCCTTAGCTCCTACAATGAGCAGTTCTTC.

This clonotype came up a few times. This chain connects TRBV7-2 to TRBJ1-2, with D hard to call. CDR1 is SGHTA and CDR2 is FQGNSA in the germline V gene. The CDR3 totals 13 residues. V lost 1 base and J 2 bases, leaving 5 bases between the germline ends. The CDR3 spells CASSLEGNYGYTF. CDR3 DNA: TGTGCCAGCAGCTTAGAGGGAAACTATGGCTACACCTTC.

This chain links TRBV12-3 or TRBV12-4 with TRBJ1-3; weak D call: TRBD1 (6 bases). Trimming cost V 3 bases and J 5 bases, with 11 bases left between them. The CDR3 loop spans 14 amino acids. Written as DNA, the CDR3 is TGTGCCAGCAGTTTGGCAGGGGCGAGAAACACCATATATTTT. Translated: CASSLAGARNTIYF.

This clonotype was found many times. V gene TRBV20-1 combines with J gene TRBJ1-1, with D possibly matching TRBD1 (6 bases). In germline, CDR1 is DFQATT, CDR2 SNEGSKA (reference sequence). Trimming stripped 3 bases from V and 4 bases from J, with 9 bases between. The CDR3 contains 12 residues. CDR3 amino acids: CSASLRGTEAFF. Written as DNA, the CDR3 is TGCAGTGCTAGCCTCAGGGGCACTGAAGCTTTCTTT.

The genes are TRBV2 and TRBJ2-1, with TRBD2 identical over 7 bases. Germline CDR1 reads SNHLY; CDR2 reads FYNNEI. V was pared by 6 bases and J by 10 bases, with 6 bases of the junction left unmatched. CDR3 length equals 12 residues. This CDR3 is CASRSGREEQFF. In DNA form, the CDR3 reads TGTGCCAGCAGATCGGGGAGGGAGGAGCAGTTCTTC. Full variable domain (remainder filled in from reference TRBV2 and TRBJ2-1): EPEVTQTPSHQVTQMGQEVILRCVPISNHLYFYWYRQILGQKVEFLVSFYNNEISEKSEIFDDQFSVERPDGSNFTLKIRSTKLEDSAMYFCASRSGREEQFFGPGTRLTVL.

This clonotype was recorded at least ten times. The chain employs TRBV29-1 and TRBJ2-3; TRBD2 matches at 7 bases. This CDR3 spans 12 amino acids. Germline V gives CDR1 SQVTM, CDR2 ANQGSEA. The J segment lost 7 bases and the V segment lost 6 bases, leaving 7 bases of the junction unmatched. The CDR3 nucleotides are TGCAGCGTCAGGACTAGTTCTAATACGCAGTATTTT. It specifies CSVRTSSNTQYF.